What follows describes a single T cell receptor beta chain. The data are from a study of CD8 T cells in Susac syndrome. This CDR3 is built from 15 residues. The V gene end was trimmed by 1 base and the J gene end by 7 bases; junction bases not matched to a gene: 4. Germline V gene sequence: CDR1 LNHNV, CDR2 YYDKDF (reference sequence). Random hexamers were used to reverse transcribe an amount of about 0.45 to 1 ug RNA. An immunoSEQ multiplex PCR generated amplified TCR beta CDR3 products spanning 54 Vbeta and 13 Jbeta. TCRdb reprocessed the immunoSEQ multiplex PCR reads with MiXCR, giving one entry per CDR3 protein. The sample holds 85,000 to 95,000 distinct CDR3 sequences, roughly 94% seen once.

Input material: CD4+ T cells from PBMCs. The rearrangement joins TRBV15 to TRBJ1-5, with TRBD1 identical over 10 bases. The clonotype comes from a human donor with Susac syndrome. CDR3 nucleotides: TGTGCCACCAGCAGAGCCGGGACAGGGGAACAGCCCCAGCATTTT. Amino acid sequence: CATSRAGTGEQPQHF.